This passage covers 26 T cell receptor beta chains from one sample sequenced in a study of blood T cell repertoires in COVID-19. Clones were sequenced by immunoSEQ multiplex PCR, and TCRdb holds only the in-frame ones, with some missing. Found here are roughly 230,000 clones, approximately 85% of them singletons; the top ten hold roughly 4.6%. Sequenced: peripheral blood. The origin of the receptors is a man aged 50 to 60 with COVID-19, enrolled during active disease.

This clone has more than one count but fewer than ten. The CDR3 reads CASSTGLASTDTQYF. The DNA of the CDR3 is TGTGCCAGCAGCACGGGACTAGCGAGCACAGATACGCAGTATTTT. The V and J genes are TRBV7-9 and TRBJ2-3; 10 positions agree with TRBD2. The CDR3 totals 15 residues. V lost 5 bases to trimming and J lost 0 bases; unmatched junction nucleotides: 2. The germline V gene has CDR1 SEHNR and CDR2 FQNEAQ (reference sequence).

This chain joins TRBV6-5 and TRBJ1-5, with TRBD1 identical over 8 bases. The trim removed 10 bases at V and 7 bases at J, leaving 12 bases unmatched. Per the germline V gene, CDR1 is MNHEY and CDR2 is SVGAGI. The CDR3 length is 14 residues. Here the CDR3 DNA reads TGTGCCACCAATGGACAGGGCGCGTTGCAGCCCCAGCATTTT. Translating it yields CATNGQGALQPQHF.

J is TRBJ1-2 and V is TRBV5-1, with TRBD1 identical over 8 bases. CDR3 length equals 14 residues. V lost 3 bases and J lost 3; bases outside the gene matches: 4. The germline V gene encodes CDR1 SGHRS and CDR2 YFSETQ. The CDR3: CASSSKTGDYGYTF. CDR3 DNA sequence: TGCGCCAGCAGCTCCAAGACAGGGGACTATGGCTACACCTTC. Filled out from reference TRBV5-1 and TRBJ1-2, the complete variable domain reads KAGVTQTPRYLIKTRGQQVTLSCSPISGHRSVSWYQQTPGQGLQFLFEYFSETQRNKGNFPGRFSGRQFSNSRSEMNVSTLELGDSALYLCASSSKTGDYGYTFGSGTRLTVV.

V is TRBV9 and J is TRBJ1-6; tentatively, D is TRBD1 (5 bases). The length of the CDR3 is 12 residues. CDR1 SGDLS and CDR2 YYNGEE come from the germline V gene. Trimming removed 7 bases at V and 10 bases at J, with 12 bases between. In DNA, the CDR3 is TGTGCCAGCTTTTCTAGGGGCTCACCCCTCCACTTT. This sequence encodes CASFSRGSPLHF.

The chain joins TRBV6-2 or TRBV6-3 to TRBJ1-6; tentatively, D is TRBD1 (5 bases). V was cut by 2 bases and J by 9 bases, with 23 bases left in between. Germline CDR1 is MNHEY and CDR2 is SVGEGT. The CDR3 contains 18 residues. The CDR3 protein is CASSYTTSDPQGVSPLHF. CDR3 sequence (DNA): TGTGCCAGCAGTTACACCACCTCGGACCCACAAGGGGTTTCACCCCTCCACTTT.

This clone was recorded once. The gene calls are TRBV5-6 and TRBJ2-3; D call uncertain. Germline lookup yields CDR1 SGHDT and CDR2 YYEEEE. Trimming removed 4 bases from V and 2 bases from J, with 14 bases in between. This CDR3 comprises 15 residues. The DNA for the CDR3 is TGTGCCAGCAGCGCCCTAGATACTAACACAGATACGCAGTATTTT. It encodes CASSALDTNTDTQYF.

The rearrangement uses TRBV18 and TRBJ1-2; TRBD1 matches at 9 bases. V lost 4 bases and J lost 6; bases outside the gene matches: 3. Per the germline V gene, CDR1 is KGHSH and CDR2 is LQKENI. There are 13 residues in the CDR3. The CDR3 spells CASSRRDRDGYTF. The CDR3 nucleotides read TGTGCCAGCTCACGAAGGGACAGGGATGGCTACACCTTC. The variable domain in full, with the rest retrieved from reference TRBV18 and TRBJ1-2, is NAGVMQNPRHLVRRRGQEARLRCSPMKGHSHVYWYRQLPEEGLKFMVYLQKENIIDESGMPKERFSAEFPKEGPSILRIQQVVRGDSAAYFCASSRRDRDGYTFGSGTRLTVV.

The gene calls are TRBV4-1 and TRBJ2-5, with TRBD2 matching over 10 bases. The length of the CDR3 is 15 residues. Germline lookup yields CDR1 MGHRA and CDR2 YSYEKL. V lost 6 bases and J lost 5; bases outside the gene matches: 9. DNA of the CDR3: TGCGCCAGCAGTGCTAGCGGGGGCAGAGGGGAGACCCAGTACTTC. It yields the protein CASSASGGRGETQYF.

CDR3 nucleotides: TGTGCCAGCAGGGGGACAGGGTCGGCAGATACGCAGTATTTT. It is translated as CASRGTGSADTQYF. The chain joins TRBV12-1 to TRBJ2-3; the table's TRBD1 call for D was not verified on the DNA. TRBV12-1 has pseudogene status. The CDR3 sequence is 14 residues long.

This chain links TRBV6-2 or TRBV6-3 with TRBJ2-2; 7 nucleotides align to TRBD2. V was clipped by 5 bases and J by 4 bases; unmatched bases: 16. Per germline, CDR1 MNHEY and CDR2 SVGEGT. The CDR3 totals 18 residues. The CDR3 loop is CASSTSRGGAQRTGELFF. The CDR3 region has the DNA TGTGCCAGCAGTACATCCCGGGGAGGGGCCCAGCGCACCGGGGAGCTGTTTTTT.

Comment on this clone: At the DNA level, this CDR3 is encoded by other sequences in the same sample as well. V is TRBV27 and J is TRBJ1-6; no clear D. Trimming stripped 3 bases from V and 8 bases from J, with 5 bases between. From germline, CDR1 is MNHEY and CDR2 SMNVEV (reference sequence). CDR3 length equals 12 residues. Here the CDR3 DNA reads TGTGCCAGCAGTTTTCGGGATTCACCCCTCCACTTT. Amino acids: CASSFRDSPLHF.

In DNA form, the CDR3 reads TGTGCCTGGAGTGTACGTCGGGGGGGACCATACGAGCAGTACTTC. This translates into CAWSVRRGGPYEQYF. V gene TRBV30 combines with J gene TRBJ2-7, with 8 bases lining up with TRBD2. There are 15 residues in the CDR3. V trimming: 0 bases; J trimming: 4 bases; junction bases outside the gene matches: 8. Per the germline V gene, CDR1 is GTSNPN and CDR2 is SVGIG (reference sequence).

The chain is built from TRBV7-8 and TRBJ2-7; TRBD1 matches 7 bases. The CDR3 has 16 amino acids. V was pared by 5 bases and J by 1 base, with 11 bases of the junction left unmatched. Germline-derived CDR1 and CDR2 are SGHVS and FQNEAQ. For the CDR3, the DNA is TGTGCCAGCAGCCGAACCCGGGACAGCAGATCCTACGAGCAGTACTTC. It specifies CASSRTRDSRSYEQYF.

This chain uses TRBV5-1 with TRBJ2-3, with 9 bases fitting TRBD2. In germline, CDR1 is SGHRS, CDR2 YFSETQ. The CDR3 length is 15 residues. V lost 5 bases, J lost 3 bases, and 7 bases stayed unmatched. This chain's CDR3 is CASSGLAGFTDTQYF. The CDR3 DNA sequence: TGCGCCAGCAGTGGGCTAGCGGGGTTTACAGATACGCAGTATTTT.

The rearrangement joins TRBV5-4 to TRBJ2-1; 9 nucleotides agree with TRBD2. The length of the CDR3 is 15 residues. The germline V gene has CDR1 SGHNT and CDR2 YYREEE (reference sequence). V lost 3 bases, J lost 9 bases, and 10 bases stayed unmatched. The CDR3 region is CASSSGFAGGGEQFF. CDR3 nucleotides: TGTGCCAGCAGCTCCGGATTTGCGGGGGGGGGTGAGCAGTTCTTC.

This CDR3 is CASSPLRGSHEQYF. The CDR3, as DNA: TGTGCCAGCTCACCACTAAGGGGAAGCCACGAGCAGTACTTC. The chain uses TRBV18 and TRBJ2-7; maybe TRBD1 (5 bases). The germline V gene has CDR1 KGHSH and CDR2 LQKENI. V lost 1 base and J 5 bases, leaving 12 bases between the germline ends. This CDR3 has 14 amino acids.

The V call is TRBV6-4, the J call TRBJ1-6; 7 bases line up with TRBD1. The CDR3 runs to 14 residues. V was pared by 8 bases and J by 7 bases, with 8 bases of the junction left unmatched. Per germline, CDR1 MRHNA and CDR2 SNTAGT. The CDR3 bases are TGTGCCAGCTTTCTGGGGGACAGAAATTCACCCCTCCACTTT. Protein sequence: CASFLGDRNSPLHF.

The chain carries TRBV6-1 and TRBJ2-7; D remains ambiguous. V lost 3 bases to trimming and J lost 2 bases, with 8 bases between them. Germline CDR1 and CDR2: MNHNS and SASEGT. CDR3 length: 13 amino acids. In nucleotides, the CDR3 is TGTGCCAGCAGTGACCTCCCGGCCTACGAGCAGTACTTC. Residues: CASSDLPAYEQYF.

This clone appeared a single time. The chain employs TRBV28 and TRBJ2-2; possible D gene TRBD1, 6 bases. The CDR3 consists of 13 residues. Trimming removed 8 bases from V and 2 bases from J, with 9 bases in between. Germline assignment: CDR1 MDHEN and CDR2 SYDVKM. The CDR3 DNA follows: TGTGCCAGCCCGGACAGTAACACCGGGGAGCTGTTTTTT. Protein product: CASPDSNTGELFF.

J is TRBJ2-5 and V is TRBV7-2, with 8 bases identical to TRBD2. The CDR3 has 15 amino acids. Germline CDR1 and CDR2: SGHTA and FQGNSA. The V and J ends lost 5 bases and 4 bases, in that order; junction bases with no gene match: 9. CDR3 region: CASSAPGGRGETQYF. DNA for the CDR3: TGTGCCAGCAGCGCCCCGGGGGGGCGTGGAGAGACCCAGTACTTC.

The V and J genes are TRBV3-1 (or the pseudogene TRBV3-2) and TRBJ2-3; 8 positions match TRBD2. The length of the CDR3 is 15 residues. Germline CDR1 LGHDT, CDR2 YNNKEL (reference sequence). J was trimmed by 2 bases and V by 3 bases; bases with no gene match: 4. The CDR3 is CASSHKRGYTDTQYF. The CDR3 bases are TGTGCCAGCAGCCATAAGCGGGGGTACACAGATACGCAGTATTTT.

The chain carries TRBV5-8 and TRBJ2-3, with D possibly matching TRBD1 (5 bases). With 1 base removed from V and 3 bases from J, the gap between germline ends came to 9 bases. The germline gives CDR1 SGHTS, CDR2 YDEGEE. The CDR3 covers 14 residues. The CDR3 nucleotides read TGTGCCAGCAGCTTGTTTCAGGGAACAGATACGCAGTATTTT. Amino acid sequence: CASSLFQGTDTQYF.

This clone rates as medium-sized. V is TRBV27 and J is TRBJ1-1, with unresolved D. Trimming took off 0 bases at V and 4 bases at J, with 6 bases between the two ends. The CDR3 totals 13 residues. Germline V lookup: CDR1 MNHEY, CDR2 SMNVEV (reference sequence). The chain's CDR3 is CASSLSTPTEAFF. In DNA form, the CDR3 reads TGTGCCAGCAGTTTATCCACACCCACTGAAGCTTTCTTT.

The V call is TRBV5-4, the J call TRBJ1-1; 7 bases map to TRBD1. Germline V gives CDR1 SGHNT, CDR2 YYREEE (reference sequence). Germline trimming cut 3 bases from V and 1 base from J; bases unmatched to any gene: 3. CDR3 size: 14 residues. CDR3 protein: CASSSDRANTEAFF. The CDR3 coding sequence is TGTGCCAGCAGCTCCGACAGGGCGAACACTGAAGCTTTCTTT. Complete variable domain (other parts from reference TRBV5-4 and TRBJ1-1): ETGVTQSPTHLIKTRGQQVTLRCSSQSGHNTVSWYQQALGQGPQFIFQYYREEENGRGNFPPRFSGLQFPNYSSELNVNALELDDSALYLCASSSDRANTEAFFGQGTRLTVV.

The chain links TRBV5-4 to TRBJ2-1, with TRBD1 identical over 7 bases. The CDR3 is 15 amino acids. Germline-derived CDR1 and CDR2 are SGHNT and YYREEE (reference sequence). The J segment lost 6 bases and the V segment lost 7 bases, leaving 13 bases of the junction unmatched. CDR3 nucleotides: TGTGCCAGCGTTGCCGACAGGGTAGGGGGCAATGAGCAGTTCTTC. This codes for CASVADRVGGNEQFF.

The chain is built from TRBV6-2 or TRBV6-3 and TRBJ2-3, with D possibly being TRBD1 (6 bases). The germline V gene has CDR1 MNHEY and CDR2 SVGEGT. The CDR3 totals 14 residues. V was shortened by 2 bases and J by 0 bases, with 6 bases between the two germline ends. The CDR3 sequence is CASSYQGSTDTQYF. In nucleotides, the CDR3 is TGTGCCAGCAGTTACCAGGGGAGCACAGATACGCAGTATTTT.